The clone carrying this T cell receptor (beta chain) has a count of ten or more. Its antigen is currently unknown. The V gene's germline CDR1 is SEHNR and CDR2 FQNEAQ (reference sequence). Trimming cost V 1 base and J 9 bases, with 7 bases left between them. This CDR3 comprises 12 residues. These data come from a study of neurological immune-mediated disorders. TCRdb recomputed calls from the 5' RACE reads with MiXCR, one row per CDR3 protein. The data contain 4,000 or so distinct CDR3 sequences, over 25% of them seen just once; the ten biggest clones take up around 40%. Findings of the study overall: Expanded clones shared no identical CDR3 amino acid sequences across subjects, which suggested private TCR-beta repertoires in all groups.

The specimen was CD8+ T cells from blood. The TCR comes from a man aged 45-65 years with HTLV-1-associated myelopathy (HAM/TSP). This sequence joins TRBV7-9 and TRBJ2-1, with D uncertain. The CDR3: CASSLGAGEQFF. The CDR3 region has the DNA TGTGCCAGCAGCTTAGGGGCTGGTGAGCAGTTCTTC.